The 6 T cell receptor beta chains listed next were all sequenced from one sample in a study of cytomegalovirus exposure and HLA in healthy donors. The PCR employed 60 Vbeta primers together with 13 Jbeta primers. Profiling relied on immunoSEQ multiplex PCR, and the TCRdb table lists in-frame clones only, not all of them. The data show 85,000 to 90,000 clones, approximately 72% seen once. Sequencing was carried out using PBMCs. The source is a man in his thirties or forties in good health and CMV-seropositive.

V is TRBV7-8 and J is TRBJ1-6; 7 nucleotides match TRBD1. CDR3 length equals 16 residues. The germline gives CDR1 SGHVS, CDR2 FQNEAQ. V gave up 5 bases and J gave up 7 bases; unmatched junction bases: 11. The CDR3 DNA reads as TGTGCCAGCAGCCCGTTGACCGGGACAGCGAATTCACCCCTCCACTTT. Amino acids: CASSPLTGTANSPLHF. The full variable domain, its missing parts supplied by reference TRBV7-8 and TRBJ1-6, is GAGVSQSPRYKVAKRGQDVALRCDPISGHVSLFWYQQALGQGPEFLTYFQNEAQLDKSGLPSDRFFAERPEGSVSTLKIQRTQQEDSAVYLCASSPLTGTANSPLHFGNGTRLTVT.

The J gene is TRBJ2-1, the V gene TRBV5-4; 9 positions agree with TRBD2. Looked up from germline, CDR1 is SGHNT and CDR2 is YYREEE (reference sequence). Unmatched junction bases numbered 18, after V lost 5 bases and J lost 6 bases. The length of the CDR3 is 18 residues. CDR3 protein: CASSPTPASGARGNEQFF. DNA for the CDR3: TGTGCCAGCAGTCCCACCCCGGCTAGCGGGGCTAGAGGCAATGAGCAGTTCTTC. Together with reference TRBV5-4 and TRBJ2-1, the CDR3 gives the full variable domain: ETGVTQSPTHLIKTRGQQVTLRCSSQSGHNTVSWYQQALGQGPQFIFQYYREEENGRGNFPPRFSGLQFPNYSSELNVNALELDDSALYLCASSPTPASGARGNEQFFGPGTRLTVL.

V gene TRBV19 combines with J gene TRBJ1-6, with a tentative D call TRBD1 (5 bases). V shed 4 bases and J shed 9 bases, with 25 bases lying between them. The length of the CDR3 is 18 residues. CDR1 is LNHDA, CDR2 SQIVND, per germline (reference sequence). This chain's CDR3 is CASSSPPGSGRGSSPLHF. The CDR3 DNA reads as TGTGCCAGTAGTAGCCCCCCGGGCTCGGGGCGGGGGAGTTCACCCCTCCACTTT.

This clone was seen only a few times. This chain links TRBV6-5 with TRBJ1-4; TRBD1 is a possible D gene (5 bases). Trimming removed 5 bases at V and 5 bases at J, with 9 bases between. CDR3 length: 13 amino acids. From germline, CDR1 is MNHEY and CDR2 SVGAGI. In DNA form, the CDR3 reads TGTGCCAGCAGTCCTGACAGAAATGAAAAACTGTTTTTT. The encoded protein is CASSPDRNEKLFF.

This chain joins TRBV11-1 and TRBJ1-1; D ambiguous. CDR3 size: 17 residues. Germline assignment: CDR1 SGHAT and CDR2 FQDESV (reference sequence). Trimming took 1 base from V and 4 from J, leaving 19 bases between them. The CDR3 region is CASSLDSSGRRSTEAFF. The CDR3 region has the DNA TGTGCCAGCAGCTTAGACTCGAGCGGCCGACGTAGCACTGAAGCTTTCTTT.

The V call is TRBV6-5, the J call TRBJ1-1; D unclear. Germline V CDR1 and CDR2: MNHEY, SVGAGI. The CDR3 is made up of 15 amino acids. V lost 0 bases to trimming and J lost 5 bases, with 13 bases between them. The DNA for the CDR3 is TGTGCCAGCAGTTACTCGTTAATGGGGAGGACTGAAGCTTTCTTT. Residues: CASSYSLMGRTEAFF.